This T cell receptor beta chain was captured in a study of control samples from healthy donors and cancer patients. TCRdb's copy holds only in-frame clones and misses some; the assay was immunoSEQ multiplex PCR. This sample carries tens of thousands of clones, about 88% of them seen once, and the ten largest clones take over 13%. In germline, CDR1 is ENHRY, CDR2 SYGVKD. V was trimmed by 7 bases and J by 0 bases, leaving 10 bases between them. The CDR3 spans 14 residues. The chain employs TRBV10-3 and TRBJ1-3; D is possibly TRBD1 (5 bases). The source is a woman in her seventies in good health. Sequenced sample: blood. The CDR3 spells CAITDSSSGNTIYF. CDR3 in DNA: TGTGCCATCACTGACAGTTCCTCTGGAAACACCATATATTTT.